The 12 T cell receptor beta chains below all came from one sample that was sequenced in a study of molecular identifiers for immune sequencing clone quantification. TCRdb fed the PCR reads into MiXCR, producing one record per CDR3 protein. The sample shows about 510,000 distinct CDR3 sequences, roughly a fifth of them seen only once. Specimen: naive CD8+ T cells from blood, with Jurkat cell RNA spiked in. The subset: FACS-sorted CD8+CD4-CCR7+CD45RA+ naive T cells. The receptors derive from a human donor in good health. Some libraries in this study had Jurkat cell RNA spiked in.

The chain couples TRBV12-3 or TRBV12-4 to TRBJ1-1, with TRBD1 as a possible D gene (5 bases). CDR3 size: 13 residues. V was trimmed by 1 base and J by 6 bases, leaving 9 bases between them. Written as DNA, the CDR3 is TGTGCCAGCAGTTTAGGCAGGGTAGCTGAAGCTTTCTTT. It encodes CASSLGRVAEAFF.

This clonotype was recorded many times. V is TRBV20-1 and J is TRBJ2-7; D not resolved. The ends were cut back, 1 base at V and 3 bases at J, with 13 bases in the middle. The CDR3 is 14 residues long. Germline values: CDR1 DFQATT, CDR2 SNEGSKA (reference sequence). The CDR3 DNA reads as TGCAGTGCTAGAGGGGTCGGCCGGAGCTACGAGCAGTACTTC. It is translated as CSARGVGRSYEQYF.

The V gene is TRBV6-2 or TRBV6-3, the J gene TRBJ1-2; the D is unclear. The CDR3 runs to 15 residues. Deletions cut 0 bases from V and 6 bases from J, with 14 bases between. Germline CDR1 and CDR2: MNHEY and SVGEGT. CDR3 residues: CASSYSLQGPNGYTF. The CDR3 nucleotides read TGTGCCAGCAGTTACTCCCTCCAAGGACCTAATGGCTACACCTTC.

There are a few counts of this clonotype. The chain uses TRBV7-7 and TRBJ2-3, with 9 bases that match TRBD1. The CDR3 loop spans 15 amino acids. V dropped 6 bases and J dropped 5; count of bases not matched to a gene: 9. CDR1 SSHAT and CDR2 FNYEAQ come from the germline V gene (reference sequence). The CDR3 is CASSPTGGREDTQYF. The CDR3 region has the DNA TGTGCCAGCAGTCCAACAGGGGGCCGGGAAGATACGCAGTATTTT.

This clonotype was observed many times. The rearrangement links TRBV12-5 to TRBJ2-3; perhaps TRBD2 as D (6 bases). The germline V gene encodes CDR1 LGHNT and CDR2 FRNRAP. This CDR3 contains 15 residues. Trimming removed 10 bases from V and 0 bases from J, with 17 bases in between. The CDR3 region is CANQKAGSSTDTQYF. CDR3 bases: TGTGCTAACCAAAAGGCGGGATCTAGCACAGATACGCAGTATTTT.

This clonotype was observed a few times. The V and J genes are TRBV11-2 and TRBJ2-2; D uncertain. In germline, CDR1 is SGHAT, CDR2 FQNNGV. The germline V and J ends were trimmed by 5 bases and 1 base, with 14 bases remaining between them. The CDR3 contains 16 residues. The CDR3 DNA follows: TGTGCCAGCAGCCCGGCGCAGCGCGTGAACACCGGGGAGCTGTTTTTT. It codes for CASSPAQRVNTGELFF.

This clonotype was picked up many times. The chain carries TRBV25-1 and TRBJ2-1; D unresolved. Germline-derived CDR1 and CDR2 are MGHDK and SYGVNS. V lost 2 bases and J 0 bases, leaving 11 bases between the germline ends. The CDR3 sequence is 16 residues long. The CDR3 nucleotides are TGTGCCAGCAGTGAAATTTCGGAAAGCTCCTACAATGAGCAGTTCTTC. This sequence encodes CASSEISESSYNEQFF.

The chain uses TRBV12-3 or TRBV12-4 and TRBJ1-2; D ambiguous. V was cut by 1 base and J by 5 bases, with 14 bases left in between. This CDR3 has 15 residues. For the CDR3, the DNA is TGTGCCAGCAGTTTAGTTGGCCAACGAGGATATGGCTACACCTTC. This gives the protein CASSLVGQRGYGYTF.

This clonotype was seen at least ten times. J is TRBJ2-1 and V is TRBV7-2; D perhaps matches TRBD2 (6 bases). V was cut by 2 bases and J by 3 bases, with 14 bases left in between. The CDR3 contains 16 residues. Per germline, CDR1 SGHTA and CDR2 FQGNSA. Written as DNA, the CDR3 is TGTGCCAGCAGCTTATTGTACGGGAGCCTCTACAATGAGCAGTTCTTC. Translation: CASSLLYGSLYNEQFF.

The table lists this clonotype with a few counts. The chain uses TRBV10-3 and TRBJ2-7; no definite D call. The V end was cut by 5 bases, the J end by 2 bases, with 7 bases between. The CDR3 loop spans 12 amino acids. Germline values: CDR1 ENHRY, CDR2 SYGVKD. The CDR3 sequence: CAISPEPYEQYF. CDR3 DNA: TGTGCCATCAGTCCTGAACCCTACGAGCAGTACTTC.

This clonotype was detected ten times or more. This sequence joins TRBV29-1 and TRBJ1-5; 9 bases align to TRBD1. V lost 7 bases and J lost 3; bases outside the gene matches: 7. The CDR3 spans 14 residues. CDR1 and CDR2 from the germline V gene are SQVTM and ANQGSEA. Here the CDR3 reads CSAVTGGINQPQHF. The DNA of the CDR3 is TGCAGCGCCGTGACAGGGGGGATCAATCAGCCCCAGCATTTT. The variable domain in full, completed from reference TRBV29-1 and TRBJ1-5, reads SAVISQKPSRDICQRGTSLTIQCQVDSQVTMMFWYRQQPGQSLTLIATANQGSEATYESGFVIDKFPISRPNLTFSTLTVSNMSPEDSSIYLCSAVTGGINQPQHFGDGTRLSIL.

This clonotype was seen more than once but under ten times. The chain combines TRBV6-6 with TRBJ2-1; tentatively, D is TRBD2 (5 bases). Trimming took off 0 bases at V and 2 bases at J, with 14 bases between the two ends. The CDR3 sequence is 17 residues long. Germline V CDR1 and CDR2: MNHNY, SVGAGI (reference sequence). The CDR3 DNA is TGTGCCAGCAGTTACTCGAATCGGGAACAAACCTACAATGAGCAGTTCTTC. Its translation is CASSYSNREQTYNEQFF.